This TCR beta chain was captured in a study of T-cell memory formation after mild COVID-19. Looking at the study overall: The study found TCR clusters largely donor specific.

General observations from the study: Pre-infection memory already had some responding clones, implying cross-reactive memory joined. Clones that contracted from day 15 to 85 had balanced CD4/CD8; later expanders were CD4+ biased.

V was clipped by 4 bases and J by 4 bases, with 11 bases between them. The CDR3 is made up of 14 amino acids. CDR1 is LGHDT and CDR2 is YNNKEL in the germline V gene (reference sequence). This clonotype has more than one count but fewer than ten. What it binds is unknown. Employing constant-segment primers, 5'RACE generated TCR alpha and TCR beta cDNA libraries bearing sample barcodes and UMIs. Each CDR3 protein gets one entry after TCRdb re-called the 5' RACE reads with MiXCR. The sample has fewer than 90,000 distinct CDR3 sequences, about 14% seen once; the top ten hold 25% to 35%. The origin of this receptor is an adult woman who had mild COVID-19 (a few samples of this study predate the infection). Cell type and time point are not known. The rearrangement uses TRBV3-1 and TRBJ2-1; possibly TRBD1 or TRBD2 for D (5 bases each). The sample was PBMCs or a T cell subset sorted from them (not recorded which). In DNA, the CDR3 is TGTGCCAGCAGCCTCCGGGACCATTACAATGAGCAGTTCTTC. It encodes CASSLRDHYNEQFF.